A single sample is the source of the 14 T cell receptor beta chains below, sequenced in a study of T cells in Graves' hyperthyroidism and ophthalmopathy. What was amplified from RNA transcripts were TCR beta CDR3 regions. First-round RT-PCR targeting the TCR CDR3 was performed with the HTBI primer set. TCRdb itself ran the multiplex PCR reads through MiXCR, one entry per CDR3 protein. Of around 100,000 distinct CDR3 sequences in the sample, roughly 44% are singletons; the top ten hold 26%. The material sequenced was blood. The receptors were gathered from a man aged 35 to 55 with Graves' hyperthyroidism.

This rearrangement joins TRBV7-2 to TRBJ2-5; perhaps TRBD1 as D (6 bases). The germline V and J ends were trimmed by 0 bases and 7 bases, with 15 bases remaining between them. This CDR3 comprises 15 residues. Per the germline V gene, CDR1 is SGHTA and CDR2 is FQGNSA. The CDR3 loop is CASSLAKQGGRTQYF. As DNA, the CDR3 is TGTGCCAGCAGCTTAGCCAAACAGGGTGGAAGGACCCAGTACTTC.

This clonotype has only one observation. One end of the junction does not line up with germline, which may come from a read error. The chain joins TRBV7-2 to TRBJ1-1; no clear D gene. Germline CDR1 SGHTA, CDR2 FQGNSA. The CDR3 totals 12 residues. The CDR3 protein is CGSSSLNTEAFF. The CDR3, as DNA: TGTGGCAGCAGCTCTTTAAACACGGAGGCTTTCTTT.

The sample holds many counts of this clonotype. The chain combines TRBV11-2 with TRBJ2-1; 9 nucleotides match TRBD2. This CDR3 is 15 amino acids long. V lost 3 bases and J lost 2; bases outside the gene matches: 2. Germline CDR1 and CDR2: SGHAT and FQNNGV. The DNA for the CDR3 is TGTGCCAGCAGCTTTCGCGGGGGGGCCTACAATGAGCAGTTCTTC. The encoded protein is CASSFRGGAYNEQFF.

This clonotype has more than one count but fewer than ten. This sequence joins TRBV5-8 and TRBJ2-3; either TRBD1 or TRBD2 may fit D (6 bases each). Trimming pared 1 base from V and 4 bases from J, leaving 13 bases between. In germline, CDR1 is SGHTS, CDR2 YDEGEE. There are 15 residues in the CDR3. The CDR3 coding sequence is TGTGCCAGCAGCTTGCGACTAGAGGGGGCAGATACGCAGTATTTT. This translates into CASSLRLEGADTQYF.

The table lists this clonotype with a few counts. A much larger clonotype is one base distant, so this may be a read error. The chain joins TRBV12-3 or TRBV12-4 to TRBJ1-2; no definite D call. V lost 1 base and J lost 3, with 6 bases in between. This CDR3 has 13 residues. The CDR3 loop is CASSLGDDYGYTF. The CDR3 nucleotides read TGTGCCAGCAGTTTAGGGGATGACTATGGCTACACCTTC.

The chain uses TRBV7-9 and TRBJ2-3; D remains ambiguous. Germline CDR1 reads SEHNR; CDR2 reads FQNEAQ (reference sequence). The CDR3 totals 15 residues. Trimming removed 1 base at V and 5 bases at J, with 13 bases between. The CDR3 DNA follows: TGTGCCAGCAGCTTAGTATCTGGGGTGGTAGATACGCAGTATTTT. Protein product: CASSLVSGVVDTQYF.

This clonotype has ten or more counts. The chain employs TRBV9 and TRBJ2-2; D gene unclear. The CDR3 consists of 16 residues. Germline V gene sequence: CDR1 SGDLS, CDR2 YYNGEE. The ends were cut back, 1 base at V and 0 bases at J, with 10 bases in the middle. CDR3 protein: CASSVHPGPNTGELFF. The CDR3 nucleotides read TGTGCCAGCAGCGTACATCCAGGACCGAACACCGGGGAGCTGTTTTTT.

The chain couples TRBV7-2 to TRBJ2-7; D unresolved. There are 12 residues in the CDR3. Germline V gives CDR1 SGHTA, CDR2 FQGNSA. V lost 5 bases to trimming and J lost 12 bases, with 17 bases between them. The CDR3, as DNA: TGTGCCAGCAGCGGTAGGCGGATCCGGCTGTACTTC. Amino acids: CASSGRRIRLYF.

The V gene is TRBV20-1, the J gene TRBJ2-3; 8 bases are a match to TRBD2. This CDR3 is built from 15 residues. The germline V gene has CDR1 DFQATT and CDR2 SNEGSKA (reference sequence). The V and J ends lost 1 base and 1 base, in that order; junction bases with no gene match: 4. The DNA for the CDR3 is TGCAGTGCTAGAGTATACGGGAGGGGCACAGATACGCAGTATTTT. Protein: CSARVYGRGTDTQYF.

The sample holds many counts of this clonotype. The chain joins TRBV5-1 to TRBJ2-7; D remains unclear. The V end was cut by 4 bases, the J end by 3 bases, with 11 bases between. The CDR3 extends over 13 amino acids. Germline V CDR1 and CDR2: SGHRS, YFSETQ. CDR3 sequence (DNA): TGCGCCAGCAGCCCGGACGGAAACTACGAGCAGTACTTC. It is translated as CASSPDGNYEQYF.

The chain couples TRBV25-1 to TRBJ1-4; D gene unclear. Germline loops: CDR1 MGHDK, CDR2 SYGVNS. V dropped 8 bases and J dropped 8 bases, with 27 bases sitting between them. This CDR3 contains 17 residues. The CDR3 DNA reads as TGTGCCAGCTCACCCTCCCGGACCCCCGTGGGTATCGAAAAACTGTTTTTT. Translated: CASSPSRTPVGIEKLFF.

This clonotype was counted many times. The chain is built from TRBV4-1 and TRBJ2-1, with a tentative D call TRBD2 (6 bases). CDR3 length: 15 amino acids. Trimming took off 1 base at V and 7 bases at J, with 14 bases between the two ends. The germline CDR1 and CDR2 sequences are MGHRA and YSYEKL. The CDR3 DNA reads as TGCGCCAGCAGCCAAGGAGGAGGGATTGGGAATGAGCAGTTCTTC. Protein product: CASSQGGGIGNEQFF.

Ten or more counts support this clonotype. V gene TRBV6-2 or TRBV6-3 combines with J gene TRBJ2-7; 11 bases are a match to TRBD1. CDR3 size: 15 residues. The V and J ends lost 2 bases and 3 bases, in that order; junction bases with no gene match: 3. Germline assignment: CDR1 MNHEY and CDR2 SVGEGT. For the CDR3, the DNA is TGTGCCAGCAGTTACGAAGGGACAGGGGGCTACGAGCAGTACTTC. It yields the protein CASSYEGTGGYEQYF.

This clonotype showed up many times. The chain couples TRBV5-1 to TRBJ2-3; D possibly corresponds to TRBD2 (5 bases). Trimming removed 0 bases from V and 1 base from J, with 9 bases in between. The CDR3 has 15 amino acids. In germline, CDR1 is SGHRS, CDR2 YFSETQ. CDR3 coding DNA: TGCGCCAGCAGCTTGGAAGCGGTAGGCACAGATACGCAGTATTTT. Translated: CASSLEAVGTDTQYF. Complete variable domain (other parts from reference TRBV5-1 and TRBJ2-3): KAGVTQTPRYLIKTRGQQVTLSCSPISGHRSVSWYQQTPGQGLQFLFEYFSETQRNKGNFPGRFSGRQFSNSRSEMNVSTLELGDSALYLCASSLEAVGTDTQYFGPGTRLTVL.